One and the same sample provided the 22 T cell receptor beta chains below, sequenced in a study of blood T cell repertoires in COVID-19. Data came from immunoSEQ multiplex PCR; TCRdb stores just in-frame clones and leaves some out. The sample shows some 250,000 clones, under 90% of them seen only once. Material for sequencing was PBMCs or T cells enriched from blood (not recorded which). The receptors were gathered from a man younger than 30 who had recovered from COVID-19.

This chain joins TRBV11-2 and TRBJ2-3, with 8 positions matching TRBD2. This CDR3 is 14 amino acids long. V was pared by 4 bases and J by 4 bases, with 4 bases of the junction left unmatched. Germline CDR1 reads SGHAT; CDR2 reads FQNNGV. In DNA, the CDR3 is TGTGCCAGCAGCTCCGGGGGGGCGGCAGATACGCAGTATTTT. Residues: CASSSGGAADTQYF.

Points on this clone: Other DNA sequences in the sample encode the same CDR3. This chain connects TRBV18 to TRBJ1-1; 9 bases line up with TRBD1. CDR1 and CDR2 (germline): KGHSH, LQKENI. CDR3 length equals 15 residues. After removal of 3 bases from V and 1 base from J, the junction contained 3 bases not matched to a gene. CDR3 residues: CASSPLGQGNTEAFF. The CDR3, as DNA: TGTGCCAGCTCACCGCTGGGACAGGGGAACACTGAAGCTTTCTTT.

The rearrangement uses TRBV28 and TRBJ1-5; 7 positions agree with TRBD1. Germline CDR1 is MDHEN and CDR2 is SYDVKM. The V and J ends lost 6 bases and 3 bases, in that order; junction bases with no gene match: 2. The CDR3 is 13 residues long. CDR3 protein: CASRTGPNQPQHF. The DNA for the CDR3 is TGTGCCAGCAGGACAGGGCCCAATCAGCCCCAGCATTTT.

The chain joins TRBV11-3 to TRBJ2-1; tentatively, D is TRBD2 (6 bases). From germline, CDR1 is SGHNT and CDR2 YENEEA. The CDR3 length is 16 residues. V lost 0 bases to trimming and J lost 4 bases, with 13 bases between them. The CDR3 DNA reads as TGTGCCAGCAGCTTAGACCCCGGGACTTTATACAATGAGCAGTTCTTC. Encoded protein: CASSLDPGTLYNEQFF. Complete variable domain (other parts from reference TRBV11-3 and TRBJ2-1): EAGVVQSPRYKIIEKKQPVAFWCNPISGHNTLYWYLQNLGQGPELLIRYENEEAVDDSQLPKDRFSAERLKGVDSTLKIQPAELGDSAVYLCASSLDPGTLYNEQFFGPGTRLTVL.

V gene TRBV6-2 or TRBV6-3 combines with J gene TRBJ1-4; D is unresolved. CDR3 length: 14 amino acids. In germline, CDR1 is MNHEY, CDR2 SVGEGT. The V gene lost 2 bases and the J gene lost 8 bases, with 12 bases spanning the gap. This CDR3 is CASSYGLPGEKLFF. CDR3 nucleotide sequence: TGTGCCAGCAGTTACGGTCTACCCGGGGAAAAACTGTTTTTT.

The rearrangement links TRBV6-2 or TRBV6-3 to TRBJ1-3, with 8 bases fitting TRBD1. Germline assignment: CDR1 MNHEY and CDR2 SVGEGT. The CDR3 covers 15 residues. V shed 2 bases, J shed 4 bases, and the junction held 4 bases outside the gene matches. The CDR3 spells CASSYGTGSGNTIYF. CDR3 sequence (DNA): TGTGCCAGCAGTTACGGGACAGGTTCCGGAAACACCATATATTTT.

The count of this clone is one. This chain links TRBV6-5 with TRBJ2-2; D perhaps matches TRBD1 (6 bases). Germline V gene data show CDR1 as MNHEY and CDR2 as SVGAGI. The CDR3 totals 16 residues. V was shortened by 3 bases and J by 1 base, with 12 bases between the two germline ends. In DNA form, the CDR3 reads TGTGCCAGCAGTTATTTCGGGACACAGAACACCGGGGAGCTGTTTTTT. Translated: CASSYFGTQNTGELFF.

J is TRBJ1-2 and V is TRBV5-4, with D possibly TRBD1 on 5 matching bases. The CDR3 has 14 amino acids. From germline, CDR1 is SGHNT and CDR2 YYREEE (reference sequence). The V end was cut by 0 bases, the J end by 4 bases, with 10 bases between. Here the CDR3 reads CASSLGGSSYGYTF. The CDR3 DNA sequence: TGTGCCAGCAGCTTGGGGGGCAGTTCCTATGGCTACACCTTC.

This clone was recorded many times. V gene TRBV11-3 combines with J gene TRBJ1-1; D gene ambiguous. Trimming removed 8 bases at V and 1 base at J, with 11 bases between. Per the germline V gene, CDR1 is SGHNT and CDR2 is YENEEA. This CDR3 is built from 13 residues. The CDR3 loop is CASEGYQNTEAFF. The CDR3, as DNA: TGTGCCAGCGAGGGTTATCAGAACACTGAAGCTTTCTTT.

The J gene is TRBJ2-6, the V gene TRBV4-1; 12 bases are shared with TRBD1. Germline V gives CDR1 MGHRA, CDR2 YSYEKL. The CDR3 loop spans 17 amino acids. Trimming removed 5 bases from V and 2 bases from J; junction bases left unmatched: 4. The DNA for the CDR3 is TGCGCCAGCAGCTGGGACAGGGGGCTAACTGGGGCCAACGTCCTGACTTTC. Its protein product is CASSWDRGLTGANVLTF.

This clone occurred many times. The chain carries TRBV19 and TRBJ2-7; 8 nucleotides align to TRBD1. V trimming: 6 bases; J trimming: 0 bases; junction bases outside the gene matches: 7. The V gene's germline CDR1 is LNHDA and CDR2 SQIVND (reference sequence). The length of the CDR3 is 15 residues. The CDR3 sequence is CASSPGGFPSYEQYF. The CDR3 DNA reads as TGTGCCAGTAGCCCAGGGGGCTTCCCCTCCTACGAGCAGTACTTC.

The chain recombines TRBV30 with TRBJ2-5; 7 bases map to TRBD2. Per germline, CDR1 GTSNPN and CDR2 SVGIG (reference sequence). The ends lost 2 bases at V and 3 bases at J; junction bases unmatched: 6. This CDR3 spans 14 amino acids. CDR3 DNA: TGTGCCTGGAGTAGACTAGCAAAGAAAGAGACCCAGTACTTC. Encoded protein: CAWSRLAKKETQYF. Using reference TRBV30 and TRBJ2-5 for the parts outside the CDR3, the full variable domain is SQTIHQWPATLVQPVGSPLSLECTVEGTSNPNLYWYRQAAGRGLQLLFYSVGIGQISSEVPQNLSASRPQDRQFILSSKKLLLSDSGFYLCAWSRLAKKETQYFGPGTRLLVL.

This CDR3 is CASSSGTSDLLEQFF. The CDR3 bases are TGTGCCAGCAGTTCCGGGACTAGTGATTTGCTTGAGCAGTTCTTC. The gene calls are TRBV28 and TRBJ2-1, with 8 bases matching TRBD2. The CDR3 is made up of 15 amino acids. CDR1 MDHEN and CDR2 SYDVKM come from the germline V gene. The V segment lost 4 bases and the J segment 9 bases; nucleotides outside the gene matches: 11. Based on the CDR3 plus reference TRBV28 and TRBJ2-1, the full variable domain is DVKVTQSSRYLVKRTGEKVFLECVQDMDHENMFWYRQDPGLGLRLIYFSYDVKMKEKGDIPEGYSVSREKKERFSLILESASTNQTSMYLCASSSGTSDLLEQFFGPGTRLTVL.

This clone was counted between two and nine times. V and J are TRBV3-1 (or the pseudogene TRBV3-2) and TRBJ2-5, with 9 bases identical to TRBD2. Germline trimming cut 2 bases from V and 9 bases from J; bases unmatched to any gene: 4. The CDR3 length is 13 residues. Per germline, CDR1 LGHDT and CDR2 YNNKEL (reference sequence). CDR3 nucleotide sequence: TGTGCCAGCAGCCAAAATAGCGGGGGCCCCCAGTACTTC. Amino acid sequence: CASSQNSGGPQYF.

This chain connects TRBV5-1 to TRBJ1-2; 9 bases line up with TRBD1. With 6 bases clipped from V and 4 bases from J, the junction kept 7 bases outside the gene matches. The V gene's germline CDR1 is SGHRS and CDR2 YFSETQ. This CDR3 has 14 amino acids. The CDR3 is CASTRGQGGYGYTF. In DNA form, the CDR3 reads TGCGCCAGCACCCGGGGACAGGGTGGCTATGGCTACACCTTC.

This chain links TRBV5-4 with TRBJ2-2, with 9 bases identical to TRBD1. Germline CDR1 and CDR2: SGHNT and YYREEE (reference sequence). CDR3 length: 16 residues. V gave up 4 bases and J gave up 5 bases; unmatched junction bases: 9. This CDR3 reads CASSPRGTGSTGELFF. CDR3 in DNA: TGTGCCAGCAGCCCTAGGGGGACAGGGAGTACCGGGGAGCTGTTTTTT.

V gene TRBV10-3 combines with J gene TRBJ2-7; 10 bases are shared with TRBD1. The J segment lost 3 bases and the V segment lost 5 bases, leaving 4 bases of the junction unmatched. Germline loops: CDR1 ENHRY, CDR2 SYGVKD. CDR3 length equals 14 residues. As DNA, the CDR3 is TGTGCCATCAGTCCCGGGACAGGGGTCTACGAGCAGTACTTC. Amino acid sequence: CAISPGTGVYEQYF.

The rearrangement joins TRBV7-2 to TRBJ2-4; no reliable D call. This CDR3 spans 13 amino acids. In germline, CDR1 is SGHTA, CDR2 FQGNSA. Trimming left V 2 bases short and J 5 bases short, with 7 bases between. The CDR3 loop reads CASSLLGQNIQYF. DNA of the CDR3: TGTGCCAGCAGCTTATTGGGCCAAAACATTCAGTACTTC.

J is TRBJ2-7 and V is TRBV5-1; 7 bases are shared with TRBD1. Per the germline V gene, CDR1 is SGHRS and CDR2 is YFSETQ. After removal of 7 bases from V and 3 bases from J, the junction contained 10 bases not matched to a gene. The length of the CDR3 is 14 residues. The chain's CDR3 is CASSARAGGYEQYF. CDR3 DNA sequence: TGCGCCAGCTCCGCGCGGGCAGGGGGCTACGAGCAGTACTTC.

This sequence joins TRBV5-1 and TRBJ1-2, with 8 bases aligning to TRBD1. The CDR3 covers 14 residues. Per the germline V gene, CDR1 is SGHRS and CDR2 is YFSETQ. V lost 4 bases, J lost 7 bases, and 9 bases stayed unmatched. The CDR3 protein is CASSTGQGPGGYTF. CDR3 nucleotide sequence: TGCGCCAGCAGCACTGGACAGGGCCCCGGTGGCTACACCTTC. Full variable domain (outside the CDR3, taken from reference TRBV5-1 and TRBJ1-2): KAGVTQTPRYLIKTRGQQVTLSCSPISGHRSVSWYQQTPGQGLQFLFEYFSETQRNKGNFPGRFSGRQFSNSRSEMNVSTLELGDSALYLCASSTGQGPGGYTFGSGTRLTVV.

This clone was counted once. The CDR3 DNA reads TGTGCCAGCAGTGAATCGGCAGGGGGATCACCCCTCCACTTT. This encodes CASSESAGGSPLHF. The V gene is TRBV25-1, the J gene TRBJ1-6, with TRBD1 matching 7 bases. The CDR3 consists of 14 residues. With V trimmed by 1 base and J by 10 bases, 4 bases remained unmatched. The V gene's germline CDR1 is MGHDK and CDR2 SYGVNS.

A single count supports this clone. This sequence joins TRBV6-5 and TRBJ1-2; 9 bases align to TRBD1. The J segment lost 5 bases and the V segment lost 5 bases, leaving 6 bases of the junction unmatched. Germline CDR1 and CDR2: MNHEY and SVGAGI. This CDR3 contains 14 residues. The DNA of the CDR3 is TGTGCCAGCAGTAGAGACGGGACAGGGTATGGCTACACCTTC. Translated, it gives CASSRDGTGYGYTF.